This T cell receptor beta chain was documented in a study of cytomegalovirus exposure and HLA in healthy donors listed by TCRdb under 2017. In the study overall: A later analysis indicated that the 90 to 150 validation repertoires were generated on the platform also employed for the 600 to 750 repertoires of the first cohort. The study aimed to test whether cataloging public T cell receptors could reveal signatures of past pathogen exposure. Along with the roughly 670-subject first cohort, a separate validation cohort of about 110 different subjects was used. To predict cytomegalovirus infection status, the study brought together high-throughput TCR immunosequencing, statistical association of individual TCRs with disease status, and machine learning.

The method was the immunoSEQ multiplex PCR assay. Per the original workflow: A statistical classification framework was developed to diagnose cytomegalovirus status using the catalog of TCR beta chain sequences. The clones in this table, taken by TCRdb from immuneACCESS, are in-frame only. Not every clone is retained; where verified, under half of the shortfall comes from an unresolved V gene, and the cause of the rest is unknown. V, J and clone size were drawn from that table, and D and trimming were deduced from the DNA. This sample gives over 120,000 clones in total; about 88% of them show up just once. 8% to 9.5% of the sample goes to the ten largest clones. Donors formed part of the validation cohort, which comprised 120 subjects and was distinct from the first cohort of over 500 subjects. Results the study describes overall, beyond this receptor: A later analysis had no HLA typing for the validation cohort, so co-occurrence there was scored across all 110 or so repertoires. The study gave a list of more than 150 TCR beta chains associated with cytomegalovirus. In both the original and validation cohorts, the classifier was reported to diagnose cytomegalovirus status with high specificity and sensitivity. A later analysis found that TCRs clustered in the first cohort also tended to co-occur in the roughly 120 validation repertoires, with 94% of cluster scores above 0. The authors suggested that the approach could potentially be generalized to other disease states and immunological phenotypes. In vitro tests confirmed that a few of the cytomegalovirus-associated TCR beta chains recognize cytomegalovirus antigens. While some public TCRs were present in many individuals, most TCR sequences turned up only very rarely across donors.

A remark on this clone: Its target antigen remains unknown. No base quality values were provided; no much bigger clone lies one nucleotide off.

There are 13 amino acids in the CDR3, from cysteine to phenylalanine inclusive. Here the CDR3 DNA is all that survives: 39 bases in frame from base 1. CDR1 and CDR2 are read off the germline V gene as MGHDK and SYGVNS. The junction carries 13 bases between V and J, which are trimmed by 9 bases and 2 bases respectively. The sample consisted of PBMCs. The V and J segments used are TRBV25-1 and TRBJ1-1; the D gene is unclear. The sequence was obtained from a young woman in good health and CMV-seropositive. Here the CDR3 is given as CASSVAVNTEAFF. In nucleotide form, the sequence is TGTGCCAGTTCGGTAGCAGTCAACACTGAAGCTTTCTTT.